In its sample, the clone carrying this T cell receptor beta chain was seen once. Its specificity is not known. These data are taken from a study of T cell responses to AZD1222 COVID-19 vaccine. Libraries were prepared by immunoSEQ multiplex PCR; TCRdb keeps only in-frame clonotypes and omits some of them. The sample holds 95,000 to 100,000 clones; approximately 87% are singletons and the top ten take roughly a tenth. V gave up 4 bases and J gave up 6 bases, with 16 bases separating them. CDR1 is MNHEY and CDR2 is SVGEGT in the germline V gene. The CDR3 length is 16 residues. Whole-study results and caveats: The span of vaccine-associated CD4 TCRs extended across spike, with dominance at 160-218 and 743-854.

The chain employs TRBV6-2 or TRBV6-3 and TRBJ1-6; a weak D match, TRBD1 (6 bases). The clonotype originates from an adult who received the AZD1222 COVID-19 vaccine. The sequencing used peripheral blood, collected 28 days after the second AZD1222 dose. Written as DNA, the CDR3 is TGTGCCAGCAGTTCCGACAGGCCACCTCGTAATTCACCCCTCCACTTT. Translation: CASSSDRPPRNSPLHF.